The source of this T cell receptor (beta chain) is a study of T cells in tumors after PD-1 blockade. Study details: Each patient got pembrolizumab 200 mg every 3 weeks or cemiplimab 350 mg every 2 weeks.

This CDR3 spans 12 amino acids. V shed 8 bases and J shed 8 bases, with 14 bases lying between them. Germline assignment: CDR1 KGHDR and CDR2 SFDVKD. TCRdb's table, derived via immunoSEQ multiplex PCR, lists solely in-frame clones and lacks some. The sample holds over 30,000 clones; around 80% are singletons and the top ten take roughly 40%. The chain carries TRBV24-1 and TRBJ1-2; D ambiguous. Sequencing was performed on PBMCs, taken before anti-PD-1 treatment. This sequence was found in a human donor with basal cell carcinoma. CDR3 amino acids: CATTGDSRGYTF. The CDR3 nucleotides are TGTGCCACCACTGGTGACTCCCGAGGCTACACCTTC.